Sequencing of this TCR beta chain was carried out in a study of identifying expanded T cells in peripheral blood. Clones were read by immunoSEQ multiplex PCR, and TCRdb kept only the in-frame ones, dropping some. Among 85,000 to 100,000 clones, around 89% were seen once, and the ten largest hold 3% to 4%. CDR1 and CDR2 (germline): LGHNA, YNFKEQ. The CDR3 covers 13 residues. V dropped 9 bases and J dropped 8; count of bases not matched to a gene: 8. The chain is built from TRBV4-2 and TRBJ1-4, with 8 bases fitting TRBD1. The sample consisted of blood. The TCR comes from a person aged 18-70 years in good health. The CDR3 DNA follows: TGTGCCAGTAGCTACAGGGGGGACGAAAAACTGTTTTTT. Residues: CASSYRGDEKLFF.